The clone carrying this T cell receptor (beta chain) occurred a few times. Its antigen is still unknown. The sample is drawn from a study of T cell responses to AZD1222 COVID-19 vaccine. Data came from immunoSEQ multiplex PCR; TCRdb stores just in-frame clones and leaves some out. The sample consists of about 270,000 clones, 94% of them appearing once. V lost 4 bases to trimming and J lost 0 bases, with 14 bases between them. Germline V CDR1 and CDR2: SGHNT, YYREEE (reference sequence). The CDR3 loop spans 15 amino acids. Study observations and caveats: At baseline, seropositivity was found in only five or six AZD1222 recipients. Vaccine-associated CD4 TCRs ranged over spike, dominating at 160-218 and 743-854. After the peak T cell response, and only then, were repertoires sampled. Reportedly, nearly half the spike-specific TCRs target unmutated variant regions.

The source material was peripheral blood, sampled 28 days after the second AZD1222 dose. This rearrangement joins TRBV5-4 to TRBJ2-7; tentative D call: TRBD2 (7 bases). This sequence was found in an adult who received the AZD1222 COVID-19 vaccine. CDR3 DNA sequence: TGTGCCAGCAGCACCGACAGGACTAGCTCCTACGAGCAGTACTTC. Translation gives CASSTDRTSSYEQYF.